Following are 10 T cell receptor beta chains from one sample sequenced in a study of TIL therapy for anti-PD-1-resistant metastatic lung cancer. The time point is: pre-treatment sample, taken before nivolumab and TIL therapy. Most excised metastases sampled were pleural nodules or supraclavicular lymph nodes. The libraries were made with immunoSEQ v3. TCRdb keeps only in-frame clones here, not all; method: immunoSEQ multiplex PCR. Among more than 90,000 clones listed, 65% were seen once. This specimen was tumor tissue, taken at baseline. These TCRs come from a person between 25 and 79 years old with non-small cell lung cancer.

The rearrangement uses TRBV2 and TRBJ2-7, with TRBD1 identical over 10 bases. The CDR3 contains 14 residues. The V and J ends lost 8 bases and 0 bases, in that order; junction bases with no gene match: 4. CDR1 and CDR2 (germline): SNHLY, FYNNEI. As DNA, the CDR3 is TGTGCCAGCGGGCGGACAGGGGGCTCCTACGAGCAGTACTTC. It is translated as CASGRTGGSYEQYF.

This clone was detected ten times or more. The J gene is TRBJ1-1, the V gene TRBV28; D unclear. With 8 bases removed from V and 0 bases from J, the gap between germline ends came to 7 bases. The CDR3 spans 12 residues. CDR1 MDHEN and CDR2 SYDVKM come from the germline V gene. The CDR3 DNA is TGTGCCAGCCGGTTGGTGAACACTGAAGCTTTCTTT. This codes for CASRLVNTEAFF.

The chain joins TRBV30 to TRBJ1-2, with D hard to call. Trimming took 0 bases from V and 6 from J, leaving 5 bases between them. This CDR3 is built from 11 residues. Germline CDR1 is GTSNPN and CDR2 is SVGIG (reference sequence). The CDR3 region is CAWSVLDGYTF. The DNA for the CDR3 is TGTGCCTGGAGTGTACTTGATGGCTACACCTTC.

V is TRBV24-1 and J is TRBJ2-1, with a weak D call TRBD1 (6 bases). CDR1 is KGHDR and CDR2 is SFDVKD in the germline V gene. The length of the CDR3 is 17 residues. Trimming stripped 0 bases from V and 8 bases from J, with 19 bases between. The CDR3: CATSDLLTGHRPDEQFF. As DNA, the CDR3 is TGTGCCACCAGTGATTTGCTTACGGGACACCGCCCCGATGAGCAGTTCTTC.

This chain joins TRBV5-1 and TRBJ2-3; 9 positions agree with TRBD1. Trimming took 4 bases from V and 9 from J; bases not matched to a gene: 6. This CDR3 contains 13 residues. CDR1 and CDR2 (germline): SGHRS, YFSETQ. The CDR3 nucleotides are TGCGCCAGCAGCCAGGGACAGGGTAGCACGCAGTATTTT. This sequence encodes CASSQGQGSTQYF.

The J gene is TRBJ1-4, the V gene TRBV7-2, with D possibly being TRBD1 (6 bases). V gave up 5 bases and J gave up 5 bases, with 12 bases separating them. Per germline, CDR1 SGHTA and CDR2 FQGNSA. CDR3 length equals 14 residues. CDR3 sequence reads: CASSPQGINEKLFF. The CDR3 coding sequence is TGTGCCAGCAGCCCACAGGGTATAAATGAAAAACTGTTTTTT.

The chain links TRBV7-4 to TRBJ2-5; D unclear. The germline V and J ends were trimmed by 6 bases and 5 bases, with 7 bases remaining between them. There are 11 residues in the CDR3. From germline, CDR1 is SGHVT and CDR2 SQSDAQ. CDR3 protein: CASSTRETQYF. The DNA of the CDR3 is TGTGCCAGCAGTACACGCGAGACCCAGTACTTC.

The sample holds one count of this clone. The chain couples TRBV28 to TRBJ1-2; unclear D gene. The CDR3 has 19 residues. Between the trimmed V and J ends, which lost 2 bases and 3 bases, there was a span of 25 bases. The germline V gene encodes CDR1 MDHEN and CDR2 SYDVKM. CDR3 sequence reads: CASSLIGLVLEGPDYGYTF. Here the CDR3 DNA reads TGTGCCAGCAGTTTAATTGGCCTGGTGTTGGAGGGCCCCGACTATGGCTACACCTTC.

This clone was detected a few times. The gene calls are TRBV15 and TRBJ1-5; TRBD1 is a possible D gene (6 bases). Trimming left V 0 bases short and J 3 bases short, with 15 bases between. CDR1 is LNHNV, CDR2 YYDKDF, per germline (reference sequence). This CDR3 comprises 17 residues. CDR3 amino acids: CATSRDRAGANNQPQHF. CDR3 DNA sequence: TGTGCCACCAGCAGAGATCGGGCAGGGGCTAACAATCAGCCCCAGCATTTT. Together with reference TRBV15 and TRBJ1-5, the CDR3 gives the full variable domain: DAMVIQNPRYQVTQFGKPVTLSCSQTLNHNVMYWYQQKSSQAPKLLFHYYDKDFNNEADTPDNFQSRRPNTSFCFLDIRSPGLGDTAMYLCATSRDRAGANNQPQHFGDGTRLSIL.

For this clone: Compared with germline, one end of the junction differs, possibly owing to a read error. This CDR3 reads CTSSQANTGELFF. CDR3 nucleotides: TGTACCAGCTCACAGGCGAACACCGGGGAGCTGTTTTTT. The chain recombines TRBV18 with TRBJ2-2; a weak D match, TRBD1 (5 bases). Germline lookup yields CDR1 KGHSH and CDR2 LQKENI. CDR3 size: 13 residues.